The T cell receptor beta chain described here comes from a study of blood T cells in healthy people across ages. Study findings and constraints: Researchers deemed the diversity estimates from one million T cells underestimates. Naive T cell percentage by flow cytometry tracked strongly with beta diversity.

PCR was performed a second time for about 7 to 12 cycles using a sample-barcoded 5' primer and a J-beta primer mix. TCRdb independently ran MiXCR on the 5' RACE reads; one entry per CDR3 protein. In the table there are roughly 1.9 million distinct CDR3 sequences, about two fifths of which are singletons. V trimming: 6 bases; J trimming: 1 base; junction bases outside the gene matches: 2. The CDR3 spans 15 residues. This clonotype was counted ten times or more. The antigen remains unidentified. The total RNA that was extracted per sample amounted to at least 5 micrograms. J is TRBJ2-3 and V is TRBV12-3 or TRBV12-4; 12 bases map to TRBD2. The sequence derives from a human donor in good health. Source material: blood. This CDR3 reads CASSRLAGGTDTQYF. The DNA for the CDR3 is TGTGCCAGCAGCCGACTAGCGGGGGGCACAGATACGCAGTATTTT.